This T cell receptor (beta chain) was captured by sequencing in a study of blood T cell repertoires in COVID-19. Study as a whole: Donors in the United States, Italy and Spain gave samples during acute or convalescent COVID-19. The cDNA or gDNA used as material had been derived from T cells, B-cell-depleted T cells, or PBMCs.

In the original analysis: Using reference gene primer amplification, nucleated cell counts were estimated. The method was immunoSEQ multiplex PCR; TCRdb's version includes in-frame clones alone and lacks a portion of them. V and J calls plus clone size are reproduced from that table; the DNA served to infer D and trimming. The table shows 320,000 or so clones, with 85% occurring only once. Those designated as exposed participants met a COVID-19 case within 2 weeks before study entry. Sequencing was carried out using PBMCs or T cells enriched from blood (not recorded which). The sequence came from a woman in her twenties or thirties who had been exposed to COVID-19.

The CDR3 protein is CATEGDNYGYTF. The CDR3 nucleotides read TGTGCCACCGAGGGCGATAACTATGGCTACACCTTC. This chain links TRBV24-1 with TRBJ1-2; D remains ambiguous. The CDR3 covers 12 residues. The V gene's germline CDR1 is KGHDR and CDR2 SFDVKD. V lost 9 bases, J lost 1 base, and 8 bases lay in between.